This T cell receptor beta chain is drawn from a study of shared clonotypes between healthy human individuals. Note on this clone: This specimen includes other DNA sequences encoding the same CDR3.

Each subset's genomic DNA was shared equally among a number of immunoSEQ plates. Sorted subsets were amplified in replicate PCRs using 200 ng DNA, about 30,000 T cell genomes. Measured with immunoSEQ multiplex PCR; TCRdb has only the in-frame clones, and not every one. The data show some 1,100,000 clones, with more than 75% seen just once and approximately 0.56% held by the top ten. Germline V lookup: CDR1 MNHNY, CDR2 SVGAGI (reference sequence). The V end lost 3 bases, the J end lost 2 bases, and 8 bases lay between the germline ends. This CDR3 has 13 amino acids. What was sequenced was memory CD4+ T cells from PBMCs. Subset meaning: CD45RA-negative fraction. The chain is built from TRBV6-6 and TRBJ2-7; D remains unclear. This TCR was recovered from a man aged 18 to 30 in good health. Some clones in this sample may be carry-over from other donors' samples. In nucleotides, the CDR3 is TGTGCCAGCAGTTATGGGCAGACCTACGAGCAGTACTTC. This sequence encodes CASSYGQTYEQYF.